One and the same sample provided the 27 T cell receptor beta chains below, sequenced in a study of blood T cell repertoires in COVID-19. Assay: immunoSEQ multiplex PCR; the TCRdb copy retains only in-frame clones and omits some. The profile covers 250,000 to 350,000 clones, with approximately 85% appearing a single time and 3.5% to 5.5% taken by the ten largest. Sequencing was carried out using PBMCs or T cells enriched from blood (not recorded which). These receptors were taken from a woman between 25 and 40 years old who had recovered from COVID-19.

This rearrangement joins TRBV28 to TRBJ1-5; D is unresolved. Germline lookup yields CDR1 MDHEN and CDR2 SYDVKM. This CDR3 is 16 amino acids long. The V and J ends lost 2 bases and 6 bases respectively, with 17 bases between them. As DNA, the CDR3 is TGTGCCAGCAGTTTAGAACAGAGGGCGTTAGGTCAGCCCCAGCATTTT. Protein sequence: CASSLEQRALGQPQHF.

The chain links TRBV7-3 to TRBJ2-3, with D unresolved. This CDR3 spans 15 amino acids. V was cut by 5 bases and J by 0 bases, with 12 bases left in between. Per the germline V gene, CDR1 is SGHTA and CDR2 is FQGTGA. CDR3 residues: CASSLLGSSTDTQYF. CDR3 coding DNA: TGTGCCAGCAGCCTCTTGGGCTCTAGCACAGATACGCAGTATTTT.

V gene TRBV3-1 (or the pseudogene TRBV3-2) combines with J gene TRBJ2-7, with 13 bases aligning to TRBD2. With 3 bases clipped from V and 2 bases from J, the junction kept 13 bases outside the gene matches. Per germline, CDR1 LGHDT and CDR2 YNNKEL (reference sequence). The length of the CDR3 is 19 residues. The CDR3 reads CASSHSWGTSGNSPYEQYF. The CDR3 nucleotides are TGTGCCAGCAGCCATTCTTGGGGGACTAGCGGGAATTCCCCCTACGAGCAGTACTTC.

The CDR3 coding sequence is TGTGCCAGCAGCTTAGTAAAGGTGGAACGGCTAGCGGACAATGAGCAGTTCTTC. Amino acids: CASSLVKVERLADNEQFF. The chain uses TRBV7-9 and TRBJ2-1, with 7 positions matching TRBD2. The CDR3 is 18 residues long. With V trimmed by 1 base and J by 5 bases, 14 bases remained unmatched. Per germline, CDR1 SEHNR and CDR2 FQNEAQ (reference sequence).

This chain uses TRBV5-1 with TRBJ2-1; TRBD1 matches 9 bases. The germline gives CDR1 SGHRS, CDR2 YFSETQ. This CDR3 is built from 15 residues. Trimming removed 4 bases from V and 3 bases from J; junction bases left unmatched: 5. The CDR3 spells CASSMGQGHYNEQFF. In DNA form, the CDR3 reads TGCGCCAGCAGCATGGGACAGGGACACTACAATGAGCAGTTCTTC.

The rearrangement joins TRBV19 to TRBJ2-7, with D tentatively TRBD2 (7 bases). The CDR3 has 13 amino acids. Per the germline V gene, CDR1 is LNHDA and CDR2 is SQIVND (reference sequence). V lost 5 bases and J lost 3, with 11 bases in between. The CDR3 DNA reads as TGTGCCAGTAGTTGGGGAGGGGGCTACGAGCAGTACTTC. This translates into CASSWGGGYEQYF.

This clone is large (0.1 to 1%). V is TRBV29-1 and J is TRBJ2-1; 7 nucleotides align to TRBD2. V gave up 3 bases and J gave up 8 bases; unmatched junction bases: 7. Per germline, CDR1 SQVTM and CDR2 ANQGSEA. The CDR3 consists of 13 residues. As DNA, the CDR3 is TGCAGCGTTGAGGGGGGGGATGACCATGAGCAGTTCTTC. Amino acids: CSVEGGDDHEQFF.

The chain carries TRBV5-4 and TRBJ2-3, with 11 bases that match TRBD2. With V trimmed by 2 bases and J by 4 bases, 6 bases remained unmatched. CDR3 size: 16 residues. The germline V gene encodes CDR1 SGHNT and CDR2 YYREEE (reference sequence). The CDR3 here is CASSFRTSGSADTQYF. DNA for the CDR3: TGTGCCAGCAGCTTCCGTACTAGCGGGAGCGCAGATACGCAGTATTTT.

The chain uses TRBV20-1 and TRBJ2-4; possible D gene TRBD2, 6 bases. The CDR3 is 14 amino acids. The ends were cut back, 3 bases at V and 0 bases at J, with 9 bases in the middle. CDR1 is DFQATT, CDR2 SNEGSKA, per germline (reference sequence). The CDR3 sequence is CSASLALAKNIQYF. The CDR3 DNA sequence: TGCAGTGCTAGTCTAGCGCTAGCCAAAAACATTCAGTACTTC.

The chain has TRBV25-1 and TRBJ1-5; TRBD1 might be the D (5 bases). The germline gives CDR1 MGHDK, CDR2 SYGVNS. This CDR3 is built from 14 residues. Trimming left V 4 bases short and J 2 bases short, with 9 bases between. This chain's CDR3 is CASSGDSRNQPQHF. The CDR3 region has the DNA TGTGCCAGCAGTGGTGACAGTCGCAATCAGCCCCAGCATTTT.

In nucleotides, the CDR3 is TGTGCTAGTGGTTTCGCACCATGGGGACAGGGGAGCTCCTACAATGAGCAGTTCTTC. Its translation is CASGFAPWGQGSSYNEQFF. V and J are TRBV12-5 and TRBJ2-1; 10 bases are a match to TRBD1. The V segment lost 3 bases and the J segment 0 bases; nucleotides outside the gene matches: 11. This CDR3 has 19 amino acids. Germline CDR1 and CDR2: LGHNT and FRNRAP.

The rearrangement links TRBV25-1 to TRBJ1-6; D ambiguous. CDR1 and CDR2 (germline): MGHDK, SYGVNS. Trimming removed 8 bases at V and 10 bases at J, with 15 bases between. This CDR3 region has 13 residues. Written as DNA, the CDR3 is TGTGCCAGCTCTTTAAGTCCCCGGTCACCCCTCCACTTT. Its translation: CASSLSPRSPLHF. Filled out from reference TRBV25-1 and TRBJ1-6, the complete variable domain reads EADIYQTPRYLVIGTGKKITLECSQTMGHDKMYWYQQDPGMELHLIHYSYGVNSTEKGDLSSESTVSRIRTEHFPLTLESARPSHTSQYLCASSLSPRSPLHFGNGTRLTVT.

The chain joins TRBV30 to TRBJ2-2; D is perhaps TRBD1 (6 bases). The CDR3 spans 14 residues. Trimming stripped 4 bases from V and 5 bases from J, with 14 bases between. The germline gives CDR1 GTSNPN, CDR2 SVGIG (reference sequence). CDR3 sequence reads: CAWNGGKLTGELFF. In DNA, the CDR3 is TGTGCCTGGAATGGGGGCAAACTAACCGGGGAGCTGTTTTTT.

The chain recombines TRBV2 with TRBJ1-5, with 7 nucleotides matching TRBD1. The trim removed 8 bases at V and 2 bases at J, leaving 9 bases unmatched. CDR3 length: 15 amino acids. Germline V gene lookup returns CDR1 SNHLY and CDR2 FYNNEI. CDR3 region: CASRQGDQGNQPQHF. The CDR3 nucleotides read TGTGCCAGCCGACAGGGTGATCAGGGCAATCAGCCCCAGCATTTT.

The J gene is TRBJ2-3, the V gene TRBV7-9, with D maybe TRBD2 (5 bases). The CDR3 is made up of 12 amino acids. Trimming stripped 5 bases from V and 5 bases from J, with 8 bases between. Germline CDR1 reads SEHNR; CDR2 reads FQNEAQ (reference sequence). The DNA for the CDR3 is TGTGCCAGCAGCGCCGGAGGAGATACGCAGTATTTT. Encoded protein: CASSAGGDTQYF.

The chain joins TRBV13 to TRBJ2-3; TRBD2 is a possible D gene (5 bases). Germline V gene data show CDR1 as PRHDT and CDR2 as FYEKMQ (reference sequence). This CDR3 comprises 16 residues. The V gene lost 2 bases and the J gene lost 10 bases, with 22 bases spanning the gap. DNA for the CDR3: TGTGCCAGCAGCTTATCCCGAGGTCCTAGCAAGCGACCGCAGTATTTT. The encoded protein is CASSLSRGPSKRPQYF.

The V gene is TRBV15, the J gene TRBJ2-1; 8 bases fit TRBD2. V trimming: 1 base; J trimming: 6 bases; junction bases outside the gene matches: 8. There are 16 residues in the CDR3. The germline CDR1 and CDR2 sequences are LNHNV and YYDKDF (reference sequence). CDR3 region: CATSRARTGGFNEQFF. The CDR3 DNA sequence: TGTGCCACCAGCAGAGCTAGGACGGGAGGGTTCAATGAGCAGTTCTTC.

This clone came up a few times. V gene TRBV6-1 combines with J gene TRBJ1-5; D ambiguous. The V end was cut by 2 bases, the J end by 5 bases, with 10 bases between. This CDR3 spans 14 amino acids. Germline CDR1 reads MNHNS; CDR2 reads SASEGT. The CDR3 nucleotides are TGTGCCAGCAGTGAAAACAGCCCCCATCAGCCCCAGCATTTT. Residues: CASSENSPHQPQHF.

V gene TRBV3-1 (or the pseudogene TRBV3-2) combines with J gene TRBJ2-7; TRBD2 matches 10 bases. With 3 bases clipped from V and 2 bases from J, the junction kept 1 base outside the gene matches. Germline CDR1 reads LGHDT; CDR2 reads YNNKEL (reference sequence). The CDR3 totals 14 residues. The CDR3 here is CASSHGLAAYEQYF. The CDR3, as DNA: TGTGCCAGCAGCCACGGACTAGCGGCCTACGAGCAGTACTTC.

V gene TRBV25-1 combines with J gene TRBJ1-1, with a possible D match to TRBD1 (5 bases). Looked up from germline, CDR1 is MGHDK and CDR2 is SYGVNS. V lost 0 bases and J 1 base, leaving 12 bases between the germline ends. This CDR3 is 16 amino acids long. The DNA of the CDR3 is TGTGCCAGCAGTGAATATGGGGGGACCCCGAACACTGAAGCTTTCTTT. This codes for CASSEYGGTPNTEAFF.

This chain connects TRBV6-1 to TRBJ2-7; 9 nucleotides agree with TRBD1. Losses at the gene ends were 0 bases for V and 5 bases for J; bases not matched to a gene: 5. The CDR3 is made up of 15 amino acids. Germline V gene data show CDR1 as MNHNS and CDR2 as SASEGT. The CDR3 spells CASSEAGTGKNEQYF. The CDR3 DNA sequence: TGTGCCAGCAGTGAAGCCGGGACAGGGAAGAACGAGCAGTACTTC.

The CDR3 sequence is CATSRDRTGGIEAFF. CDR3 sequence (DNA): TGTGCCACCAGCAGAGACAGGACAGGGGGCATTGAAGCTTTCTTT. This chain uses TRBV15 with TRBJ1-1, with 11 nucleotides matching TRBD1. The CDR3 has 15 residues. Per germline, CDR1 LNHNV and CDR2 YYDKDF (reference sequence). V gave up 0 bases and J gave up 7 bases; unmatched junction bases: 4.

The genes are TRBV10-1 and TRBJ1-5, with 7 positions matching TRBD1. V lost 11 bases, J lost 0 bases, and 16 bases stayed unmatched. CDR3 size: 17 residues. Germline V gene sequence: CDR1 WNHNN, CDR2 SYGVQD (reference sequence). CDR3 region: CAADDRDGYDSNQPQHF. The CDR3 nucleotides are TGCGCCGCCGACGACAGGGACGGATACGATAGCAATCAGCCCCAGCATTTT.

This clone has more than one count but fewer than ten. In DNA, the CDR3 is TGCGCCAGCAGTGGAGGTCCAGAGGGCTACGAGCAGTACTTC. Amino acids: CASSGGPEGYEQYF. The genes are TRBV10-1 and TRBJ2-7, with D possibly TRBD2 on 5 matching bases. Germline-derived CDR1 and CDR2 are WNHNN and SYGVQD (reference sequence). The CDR3 loop spans 14 amino acids. Deletions cut 4 bases from V and 3 bases from J, with 13 bases between.

This chain uses TRBV5-1 with TRBJ2-2; D may be TRBD1 (6 bases). V lost 3 bases and J 0 bases, leaving 15 bases between the germline ends. The germline V gene has CDR1 SGHRS and CDR2 YFSETQ. CDR3 length equals 17 residues. The CDR3, as DNA: TGCGCCAGCAGCTACCTGGTTTCAGGGGCGAACACCGGGGAGCTGTTTTTT. Translated: CASSYLVSGANTGELFF.

The chain has TRBV4-2 and TRBJ2-1; D possibly corresponds to TRBD1 (5 bases). The ends were cut back, 1 base at V and 4 bases at J, with 17 bases in the middle. Germline V lookup: CDR1 LGHNA, CDR2 YNFKEQ. CDR3 length: 17 residues. CDR3 DNA sequence: TGTGCCAGCAGCCAAGGAAAGACAGCTTCAGGGTACAATGAGCAGTTCTTC. It is translated as CASSQGKTASGYNEQFF.

This clone appeared a few times. The chain links TRBV2 to TRBJ1-4; D remains ambiguous. The V gene lost 7 bases and the J gene lost 5 bases, with 17 bases spanning the gap. The CDR3 contains 15 residues. Germline V gene data show CDR1 as SNHLY and CDR2 as FYNNEI. The CDR3 DNA reads as TGTGCCAGCACCCTGTCGAGGGTCAAGAATGAAAAACTGTTTTTT. Translating it yields CASTLSRVKNEKLFF.